The 27 T cell receptor beta chains presented below share a single source sample, sequenced in a study of lymphopenia after photon versus proton radiotherapy. Profiling relied on immunoSEQ multiplex PCR, and the TCRdb table lists in-frame clones only, not all of them. The data contain around 5,400 clones, around 89% of them singletons. The source was peripheral blood, collected from a patient treated with photon-based radiotherapy. Receptor source: a man aged 25 to 40 with gastric cancer.

Here the CDR3 reads CASSTGRPNEQFF. The CDR3 bases are TGTGCCAGCAGCACGGGACGACCCAATGAGCAGTTCTTC. The gene calls are TRBV21-1 and TRBJ2-1. TRBV21-1 is a documented pseudogene. The CDR3 runs 13 residues.

This clone was seen a single time. This chain uses TRBV9 with TRBJ1-1, with D hard to call. The CDR3 contains 12 residues. CDR1 and CDR2 (germline): SGDLS, YYNGEE. Deletions cut 5 bases from V and 2 bases from J, with 7 bases between. Here the CDR3 DNA reads TGTGCCAGCAGTGGTGTCAACACTGAAGCTTTCTTT. Residues: CASSGVNTEAFF.

The rearrangement joins TRBV19 to TRBJ1-1; D gene unclear. In germline, CDR1 is LNHDA, CDR2 SQIVND (reference sequence). Trimming removed 6 bases from V and 1 base from J, with 12 bases in between. The CDR3 sequence is 14 residues long. The CDR3 DNA reads as TGTGCCAGTAGCCCCATCCACAAGAACACTGAAGCTTTCTTT. Translated, it gives CASSPIHKNTEAFF.

The rearrangement links TRBV19 to TRBJ2-7, with 10 bases identical to TRBD2. CDR1 is LNHDA and CDR2 is SQIVND in the germline V gene (reference sequence). The CDR3 sequence is 16 residues long. V shed 3 bases, J shed 0 bases, and the junction held 5 bases outside the gene matches. Written as DNA, the CDR3 is TGTGCCAGTAGTATCCTAGCGGGGGATAGCTCCTACGAGCAGTACTTC. Translation: CASSILAGDSSYEQYF.

V gene TRBV5-4 combines with J gene TRBJ1-6; D call uncertain. The CDR3 is 14 residues long. The germline gives CDR1 SGHNT, CDR2 YYREEE (reference sequence). V was clipped by 4 bases and J by 7 bases, with 12 bases between them. The CDR3 nucleotides read TGTGCCAGCAGCACGGACGGGATAAATTCACCCCTCCACTTT. Its protein product is CASSTDGINSPLHF.

The V and J genes are TRBV9 and TRBJ2-1; no firm D call. CDR3 length: 14 residues. CDR1 and CDR2 from the germline V gene are SGDLS and YYNGEE. V lost 3 bases to trimming and J lost 5 bases, with 12 bases between them. The DNA for the CDR3 is TGTGCCAGCAGCGCGGAGCCGGCTCACAATGAGCAGTTCTTC. Translation: CASSAEPAHNEQFF.

This sequence joins TRBV6-6 and TRBJ2-5; tentative D call: TRBD2 (5 bases). V lost 8 bases, J lost 2 bases, and 21 bases lay in between. Germline V gene data show CDR1 as MNHNY and CDR2 as SVGAGI (reference sequence). The CDR3 contains 16 residues. The CDR3 DNA follows: TGTGCCAGCCTCCCCACTGCCGGCCGGAGGCAAGAGACCCAGTACTTC. Its translation: CASLPTAGRRQETQYF.

A note on this clone: One end of the junction does not line up with germline, which may come from a read error. The CDR3 DNA follows: TGCGCCAGCAGCCCGGGCCCAAACACTGAAGCTTTCTTT. Protein sequence: CASSPGPNTEAFF. The gene calls are TRBV5-5 and TRBJ1-1, with D unresolved. Germline CDR1 and CDR2: SGHKS and YYEKEE (reference sequence). The CDR3 covers 13 residues.

The V call is TRBV6-6, the J call TRBJ2-5; 7 bases map to TRBD1. The V and J ends lost 0 bases and 5 bases, in that order; junction bases with no gene match: 9. The germline gives CDR1 MNHNY, CDR2 SVGAGI (reference sequence). The CDR3 runs to 16 residues. CDR3 region: CASSYSTGVGRETQYF. CDR3 DNA: TGTGCCAGCAGTTACTCCACAGGGGTTGGGCGTGAGACCCAGTACTTC.

The chain uses TRBV5-4 and TRBJ2-5; D ambiguous. V was pared by 0 bases and J by 2 bases, with 5 bases between. The CDR3 has 13 amino acids. Germline V gene sequence: CDR1 SGHNT, CDR2 YYREEE (reference sequence). In DNA, the CDR3 is TGTGCCAGCAGCTTGGTGGCTCAAGAGACCCAGTACTTC. Translating gives CASSLVAQETQYF. Looking up the rest from reference TRBV5-4 and TRBJ2-5 gives the full variable domain: ETGVTQSPTHLIKTRGQQVTLRCSSQSGHNTVSWYQQALGQGPQFIFQYYREEENGRGNFPPRFSGLQFPNYSSELNVNALELDDSALYLCASSLVAQETQYFGPGTRLLVL.

J is TRBJ2-1 and V is TRBV4-1; no clear D. V lost 0 bases and J 6 bases, leaving 3 bases between the germline ends. CDR1 MGHRA and CDR2 YSYEKL come from the germline V gene. CDR3 length: 12 residues. The CDR3 DNA sequence: TGCGCCAGCAGCCAAGATTCCAATGAGCAGTTCTTC. Residues: CASSQDSNEQFF.

The V call is TRBV29-1, the J call TRBJ2-3, with D hard to call. Trimming left V 3 bases short and J 4 bases short, with 14 bases between. CDR1 is SQVTM, CDR2 ANQGSEA, per germline. This CDR3 is built from 14 residues. CDR3 amino acids: CSVDPHQLADTQYF. In nucleotides, the CDR3 is TGCAGCGTTGATCCCCACCAGCTGGCAGATACGCAGTATTTT.

The J gene is TRBJ1-4, the V gene TRBV6-5; D gene unclear. Trimming shortened V by 0 bases and J by 8 bases, and 10 bases separated the two germline ends. Germline V CDR1 and CDR2: MNHEY, SVGAGI. The CDR3 is made up of 14 amino acids. This CDR3 reads CASSYSFITEKLFF. The CDR3 nucleotides read TGTGCCAGCAGTTACTCGTTTATTACAGAAAAACTGTTTTTT.

CDR3 coding DNA: TGTGCCAGCAGTCACTATACTAGCTCCTATAATTCACCCCTCCACTTT. It translates to CASSHYTSSYNSPLHF. The rearrangement links TRBV28 to TRBJ1-6; D remains ambiguous. Germline V gene lookup returns CDR1 MDHEN and CDR2 SYDVKM. Trimming left V 5 bases short and J 0 bases short, with 11 bases between. The CDR3 is made up of 16 amino acids.

The chain employs TRBV5-1 and TRBJ2-5, with D possibly TRBD2 on 5 matching bases. The CDR3 totals 16 residues. Trimming shortened V by 0 bases and J by 4 bases, and 16 bases separated the two germline ends. Germline loops: CDR1 SGHRS, CDR2 YFSETQ. This chain's CDR3 is CASSLGYGESGETQYF. The CDR3 DNA sequence: TGCGCCAGCAGCTTGGGATACGGGGAATCGGGAGAGACCCAGTACTTC.

This chain joins TRBV4-3 and TRBJ1-1; D uncertain. The CDR3 runs 12 residues. Germline-derived CDR1 and CDR2 are LGHNA and YSLEER. V was clipped by 0 bases and J by 9 bases, with 8 bases between them. The CDR3 sequence is CASSQDRSQAFF. The CDR3 nucleotides read TGCGCCAGCAGCCAAGATCGGAGTCAAGCTTTCTTT.

This chain uses TRBV6-6 with TRBJ2-7; TRBD1 agrees at 9 bases. The CDR3 extends over 13 amino acids. Losses at the gene ends were 6 bases for V and 3 bases for J; bases not matched to a gene: 3. The germline CDR1 and CDR2 sequences are MNHNY and SVGAGI (reference sequence). CDR3 loop: CASSGQGFYEQYF. For the CDR3, the DNA is TGTGCCAGCAGCGGACAGGGGTTCTACGAGCAGTACTTC.

This chain joins TRBV5-1 and TRBJ2-7; the match to TRBD1 covers 9 bases. Germline trimming cut 3 bases from V and 5 bases from J; bases unmatched to any gene: 3. The CDR3 consists of 13 residues. Germline assignment: CDR1 SGHRS and CDR2 YFSETQ. The CDR3 spells CASSSGTGHEQYF. The CDR3 nucleotides are TGCGCCAGCAGCTCCGGGACAGGGCACGAGCAGTACTTC.

This sequence joins TRBV4-2 and TRBJ2-1; 8 bases map to TRBD1. This CDR3 is 15 amino acids long. V lost 4 bases, J lost 6 bases, and 8 bases stayed unmatched. Germline V gene lookup returns CDR1 LGHNA and CDR2 YNFKEQ. CDR3 in DNA: TGTGCCAGCAGCCCGACAGGGGTCAACCGCAATGAGCAGTTCTTC. It yields the protein CASSPTGVNRNEQFF.

J is TRBJ2-1 and V is TRBV19, with 11 bases aligning to TRBD2. The junction had 6 bases not matched to a gene; V was cut back by 0 bases and J by 5 bases. The CDR3 extends over 17 amino acids. CDR1 and CDR2 (germline): LNHDA, SQIVND (reference sequence). This chain's CDR3 is CASSIDLAGGGDNEQFF. The CDR3 DNA follows: TGTGCCAGTAGTATAGACCTAGCGGGGGGAGGGGACAATGAGCAGTTCTTC.

The CDR3: CASSLGVGTGAGNTIYF. The DNA for the CDR3 is TGCGCCAGCAGCTTGGGCGTCGGGACAGGGGCTGGAAACACCATATATTTT. J is TRBJ1-3 and V is TRBV5-1; 10 nucleotides match TRBD1. The germline CDR1 and CDR2 sequences are SGHRS and YFSETQ. V was pared by 0 bases and J by 2 bases, with 5 bases of the junction left unmatched. The CDR3 is made up of 17 amino acids.

This clone was seen more than once but under ten times. The chain uses TRBV13 and TRBJ1-2; 11 positions match TRBD1. V was clipped by 5 bases and J by 4 bases; unmatched bases: 6. Germline V gene lookup returns CDR1 PRHDT and CDR2 FYEKMQ (reference sequence). CDR3 size: 15 residues. The CDR3 DNA follows: TGTGCCAGCAGCCCGGGACAGGGGGAGGTCTATGGCTACACCTTC. Its protein is CASSPGQGEVYGYTF.

This rearrangement joins TRBV6-6 to TRBJ2-5; D might be TRBD2 (6 bases). The tail of the sequence fits TRBJ2-7 better, so the J call may be wrong. In germline, CDR1 is MNHNY, CDR2 SVGAGI (reference sequence). The CDR3 sequence is 12 residues long. This CDR3 is CASSQDYYEQYF. The DNA for the CDR3 is TGTGCCAGCAGTCAGGACTATTACGAGCAGTACTTC.

CDR3 sequence: CASSPMGEAYEQYF. In DNA, the CDR3 is TGTGCCAGTAGCCCGATGGGGGAGGCCTACGAGCAGTACTTC. The J gene is TRBJ2-7, the V gene TRBV19, with D perhaps TRBD2 (6 bases). The CDR3 sequence is 14 residues long. The V gene lost 6 bases and the J gene lost 2 bases, with 14 bases spanning the gap. Germline CDR1 is LNHDA and CDR2 is SQIVND (reference sequence).

J is TRBJ1-1 and V is TRBV29-1; D ambiguous. CDR1 and CDR2 (germline): SQVTM, ANQGSEA. The CDR3 is 12 residues long. V lost 4 bases and J 1 base, leaving 7 bases between the germline ends. The CDR3 bases are TGCAGCGTTGGCGAACAGAACACTGAAGCTTTCTTT. Residues: CSVGEQNTEAFF.

This sequence joins TRBV4-2 and TRBJ2-6, with TRBD1 as a possible D gene (5 bases). V was pared by 3 bases and J by 2 bases, with 11 bases between. CDR1 and CDR2 (germline): LGHNA, YNFKEQ. The CDR3 sequence is 16 residues long. As DNA, the CDR3 is TGTGCCAGCAGCCAGGAAGGGGATGCTGGGGCCAACGTCCTGACTTTC. Protein: CASSQEGDAGANVLTF.

This chain uses TRBV4-1 with TRBJ2-3; the D gene is possibly TRBD1 (5 bases). CDR1 and CDR2 from the germline V gene are MGHRA and YSYEKL. V gave up 1 base and J gave up 2 bases, with 10 bases separating them. The CDR3 is 15 residues long. CDR3 in amino acids: CASSQAAGITDTQYF. Written as DNA, the CDR3 is TGCGCCAGCAGCCAAGCGGCAGGGATCACAGATACGCAGTATTTT.